The 3 T cell receptor beta chains below come from one sample, sequenced in a study of radiotherapy plus CTLA-4 blockade in lung cancer listed by TCRdb under 2018. Library generation was performed with the immunoSEQ multiplex PCR assay. TCRdb's version of the immuneACCESS table is confined to in-frame rearrangements and falls short of the full clone set. An unresolved V gene accounts for under half of the shortfall where checked; the remainder is of unknown origin. This sample comprises roughly 68,000 clones, around 80% of them detected only once. Around 7.1% of the sample rests with the top ten. Sequenced here: peripheral blood, sampled from a patient treated with radiotherapy plus ipilimumab. These receptor sequences come from a human donor with non-small cell lung cancer who had a complete response to radiotherapy plus ipilimumab.

The gene calls are TRBV9 and TRBJ2-3; D may match TRBD1 or TRBD2 (5 bases each). The CDR3 runs 15 residues. The ends were cut back, 0 bases at V and 3 bases at J, with 11 bases in the middle. CDR1 is SGDLS, CDR2 YYNGEE, per germline. The CDR3 protein is CASSVAEGRTDTQYF. For the CDR3, the DNA is TGTGCCAGCAGCGTAGCTGAGGGACGGACAGATACGCAGTATTTT.

In DNA form, the CDR3 reads TGTGCCAGCAAATTGGACAGTCACACAGATACGCAGTATTTT. Its protein is CASKLDSHTDTQYF. This rearrangement joins TRBV6-4 to TRBJ2-3, with a tentative D call TRBD1 (6 bases). The length of the CDR3 is 14 residues. Germline lookup yields CDR1 MRHNA and CDR2 SNTAGT. With 7 bases removed from V and 2 bases from J, the gap between germline ends came to 13 bases.

This chain joins TRBV7-8 and TRBJ1-5, with D unclear. Between the trimmed V and J ends, which lost 1 base and 0 bases, there was a span of 1 base. The CDR3 consists of 13 residues. Germline assignment: CDR1 SGHVS and CDR2 FQNEAQ. In DNA, the CDR3 is TGTGCCAGCAGCTTAGATAGCAATCAGCCCCAGCATTTT. Protein sequence: CASSLDSNQPQHF.